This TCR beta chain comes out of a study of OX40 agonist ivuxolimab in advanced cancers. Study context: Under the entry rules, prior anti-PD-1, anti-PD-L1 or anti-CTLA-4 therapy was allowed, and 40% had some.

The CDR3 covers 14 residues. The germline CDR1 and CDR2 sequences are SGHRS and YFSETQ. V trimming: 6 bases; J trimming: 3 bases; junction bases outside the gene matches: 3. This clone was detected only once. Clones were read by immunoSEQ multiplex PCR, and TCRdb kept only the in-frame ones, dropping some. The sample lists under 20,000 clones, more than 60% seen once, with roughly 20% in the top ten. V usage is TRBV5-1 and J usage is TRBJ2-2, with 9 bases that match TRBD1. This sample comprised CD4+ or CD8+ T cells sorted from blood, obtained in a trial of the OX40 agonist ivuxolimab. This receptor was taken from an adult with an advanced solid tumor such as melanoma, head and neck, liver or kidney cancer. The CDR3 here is CASTRTGDTGELFF. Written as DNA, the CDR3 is TGCGCCAGCACCAGGACAGGGGACACCGGGGAGCTGTTTTTT.